This T cell receptor beta chain was sequenced in a study of blood T cell repertoires in COVID-19. Profiled with immunoSEQ multiplex PCR; TCRdb holds only in-frame clones, not every one. The data show a few hundred thousand clones, around 87% seen once. V shed 6 bases and J shed 5 bases, with 19 bases lying between them. The CDR3 is 14 residues long. Germline lookup yields CDR1 SQVTM and CDR2 ANQGSEA. The source of this sequence is a woman in her sixties with COVID-19, enrolled during active disease. The sample was peripheral blood. J is TRBJ1-1 and V is TRBV29-1; a possible D gene is TRBD1 (6 bases). CDR3 protein: CSVRGSGAKTEAFF. The CDR3 DNA reads TGCAGCGTAAGGGGGAGTGGGGCGAAAACTGAAGCTTTCTTT.